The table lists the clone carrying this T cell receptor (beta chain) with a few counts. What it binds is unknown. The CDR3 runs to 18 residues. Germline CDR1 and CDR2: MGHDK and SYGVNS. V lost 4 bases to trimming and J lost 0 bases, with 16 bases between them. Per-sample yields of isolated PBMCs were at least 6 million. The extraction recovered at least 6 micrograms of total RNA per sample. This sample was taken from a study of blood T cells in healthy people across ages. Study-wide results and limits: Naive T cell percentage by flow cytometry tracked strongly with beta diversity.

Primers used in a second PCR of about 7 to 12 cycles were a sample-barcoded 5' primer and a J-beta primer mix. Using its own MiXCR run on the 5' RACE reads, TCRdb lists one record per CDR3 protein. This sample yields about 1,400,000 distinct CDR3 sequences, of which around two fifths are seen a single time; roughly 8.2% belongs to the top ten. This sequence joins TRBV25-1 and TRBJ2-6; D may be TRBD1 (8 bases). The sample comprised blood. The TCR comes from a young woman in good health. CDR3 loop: CASSGGQGGLSGANVLTF. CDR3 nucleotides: TGTGCCAGCAGTGGAGGACAGGGAGGGCTCTCTGGGGCCAACGTCCTGACTTTC.